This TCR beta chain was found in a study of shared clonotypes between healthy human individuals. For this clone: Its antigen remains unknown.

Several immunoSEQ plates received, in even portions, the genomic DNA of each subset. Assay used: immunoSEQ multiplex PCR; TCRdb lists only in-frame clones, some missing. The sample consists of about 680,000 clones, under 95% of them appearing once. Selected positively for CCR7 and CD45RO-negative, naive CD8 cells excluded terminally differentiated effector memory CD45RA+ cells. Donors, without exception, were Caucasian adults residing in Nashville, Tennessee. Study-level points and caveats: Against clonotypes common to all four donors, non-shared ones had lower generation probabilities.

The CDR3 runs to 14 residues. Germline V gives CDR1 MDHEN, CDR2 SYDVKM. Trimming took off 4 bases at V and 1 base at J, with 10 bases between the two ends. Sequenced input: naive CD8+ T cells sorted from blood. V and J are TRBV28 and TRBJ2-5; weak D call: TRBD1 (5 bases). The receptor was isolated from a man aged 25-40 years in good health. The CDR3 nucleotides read TGTGCCAGCAGTTCATTCAGGGTCCAAGAGACCCAGTACTTC. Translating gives CASSSFRVQETQYF.